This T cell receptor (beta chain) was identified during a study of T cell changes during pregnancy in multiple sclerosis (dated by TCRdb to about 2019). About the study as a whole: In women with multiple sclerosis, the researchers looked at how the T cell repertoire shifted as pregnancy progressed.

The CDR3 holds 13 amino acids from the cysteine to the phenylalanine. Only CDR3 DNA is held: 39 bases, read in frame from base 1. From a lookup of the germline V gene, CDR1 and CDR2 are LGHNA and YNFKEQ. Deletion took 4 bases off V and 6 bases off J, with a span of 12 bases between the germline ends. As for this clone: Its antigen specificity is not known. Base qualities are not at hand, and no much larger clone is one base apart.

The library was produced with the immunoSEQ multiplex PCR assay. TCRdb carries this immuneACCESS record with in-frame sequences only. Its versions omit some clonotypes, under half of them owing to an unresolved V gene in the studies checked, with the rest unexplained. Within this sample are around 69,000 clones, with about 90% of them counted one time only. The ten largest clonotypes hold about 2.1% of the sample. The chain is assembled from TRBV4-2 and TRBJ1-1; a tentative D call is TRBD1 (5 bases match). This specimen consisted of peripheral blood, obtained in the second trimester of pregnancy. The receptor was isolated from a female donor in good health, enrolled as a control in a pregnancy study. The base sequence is TGTGCCAGCAGCCTTCAACAGGCCCCTGAAGCTTTCTTT. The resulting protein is CASSLQQAPEAFF.